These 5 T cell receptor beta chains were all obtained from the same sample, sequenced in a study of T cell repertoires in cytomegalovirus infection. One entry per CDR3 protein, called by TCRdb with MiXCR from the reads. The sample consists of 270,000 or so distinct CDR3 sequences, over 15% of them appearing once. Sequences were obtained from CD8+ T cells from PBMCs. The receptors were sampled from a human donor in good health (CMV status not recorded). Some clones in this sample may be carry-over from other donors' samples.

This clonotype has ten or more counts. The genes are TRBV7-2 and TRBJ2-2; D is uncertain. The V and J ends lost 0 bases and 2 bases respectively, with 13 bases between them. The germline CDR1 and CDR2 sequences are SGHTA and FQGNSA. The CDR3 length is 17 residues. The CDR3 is CASSLARTRSNTGELFF. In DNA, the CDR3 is TGTGCCAGCAGCTTAGCGAGGACCAGATCCAACACCGGGGAGCTGTTTTTT.

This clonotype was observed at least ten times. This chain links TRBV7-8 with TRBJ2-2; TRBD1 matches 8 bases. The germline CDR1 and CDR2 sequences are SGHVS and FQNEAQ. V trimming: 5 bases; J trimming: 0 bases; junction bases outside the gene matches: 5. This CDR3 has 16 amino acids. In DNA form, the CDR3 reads TGTGCCAGCAGCCTTTTACAGGGGGCGAACACCGGGGAGCTGTTTTTT. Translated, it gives CASSLLQGANTGELFF.

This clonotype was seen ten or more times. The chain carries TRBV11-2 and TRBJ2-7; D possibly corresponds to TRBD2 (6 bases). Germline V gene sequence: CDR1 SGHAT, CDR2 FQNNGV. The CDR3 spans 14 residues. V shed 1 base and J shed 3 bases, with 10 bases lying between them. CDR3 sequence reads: CASSLAWGDYEQYF. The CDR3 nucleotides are TGTGCCAGCAGCTTAGCGTGGGGGGACTACGAGCAGTACTTC.

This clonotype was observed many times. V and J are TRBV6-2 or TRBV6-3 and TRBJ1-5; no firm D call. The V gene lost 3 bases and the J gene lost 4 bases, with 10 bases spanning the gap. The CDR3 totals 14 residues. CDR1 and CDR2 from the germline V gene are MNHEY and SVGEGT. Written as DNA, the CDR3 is TGTGCCAGCAGTTATATACGAGGGAATCAGCCCCAGCATTTT. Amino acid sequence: CASSYIRGNQPQHF.

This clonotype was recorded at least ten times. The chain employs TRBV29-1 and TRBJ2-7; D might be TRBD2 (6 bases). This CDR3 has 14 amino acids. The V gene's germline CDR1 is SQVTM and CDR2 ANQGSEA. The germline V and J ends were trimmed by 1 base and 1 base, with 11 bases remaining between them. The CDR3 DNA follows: TGCAGCGTTGAAGTACCGGGGACTTCCTACGAGCAGTACTTC. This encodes CSVEVPGTSYEQYF.